The entry below describes one TCR beta chain. Its target is unknown. Generated by immunoSEQ multiplex PCR, the TCRdb table keeps only in-frame clones and is missing some. This sample has some 49,000 clones, with around 90% found just once. The CDR3 has 12 amino acids. V was clipped by 9 bases and J by 2 bases, with 8 bases between them. CDR1 and CDR2 from the germline V gene are LNHNV and YYDKDF (reference sequence). The data derive from a study of T cell responses to AZD1222 COVID-19 vaccine. General study findings and limits: CD4 TCRs linked to vaccination spanned spike, dominating at 160-218 and 743-854. The donor cohort was predominantly white British with a female majority, and clonal diversity may have been underestimated.

The sample in question was peripheral blood, obtained 28 days after the second AZD1222 dose. This chain uses TRBV15 with TRBJ2-1, with D perhaps matching TRBD2 (6 bases). This TCR derives from an adult who received the AZD1222 COVID-19 vaccine. The CDR3 loop is CATSGAYNEQFF. CDR3 bases: TGTGCCACTAGCGGAGCCTACAATGAGCAGTTCTTC. The variable domain in full, with the rest retrieved from reference TRBV15 and TRBJ2-1, is DAMVIQNPRYQVTQFGKPVTLSCSQTLNHNVMYWYQQKSSQAPKLLFHYYDKDFNNEADTPDNFQSRRPNTSFCFLDIRSPGLGDTAMYLCATSGAYNEQFFGPGTRLTVL.